The next 10 T cell receptor beta chains were all read from a single sample in a study of blood T cell repertoires in COVID-19. Profiled with immunoSEQ multiplex PCR; TCRdb holds only in-frame clones, not every one. The sample includes about 300,000 clones, around 85% of them seen just once. The sequenced material came from peripheral blood. Receptors were obtained from a human donor with COVID-19, enrolled during active disease. The donor label of this sample is uncertain.

This chain links TRBV30 with TRBJ2-7, with 7 bases identical to TRBD2. Trimming took 4 bases from V and 0 from J; bases not matched to a gene: 6. The CDR3 loop spans 14 amino acids. Germline assignment: CDR1 GTSNPN and CDR2 SVGIG (reference sequence). Written as DNA, the CDR3 is TGTGCCTGGACCCCGGGACTAAGCTCCTACGAGCAGTACTTC. Protein: CAWTPGLSSYEQYF.

This clone has just one count. The CDR3 reads CASRKQGSGNTGELFF. DNA for the CDR3: TGTGCCAGCAGGAAACAGGGGTCGGGGAACACCGGGGAGCTGTTTTTT. The rearrangement uses TRBV27 and TRBJ2-2, with TRBD1 matching 7 bases. This CDR3 region has 16 residues. After removal of 6 bases from V and 1 base from J, the junction contained 8 bases not matched to a gene. Per the germline V gene, CDR1 is MNHEY and CDR2 is SMNVEV (reference sequence).

This chain connects TRBV5-4 to TRBJ1-1; possibly TRBD1 for D (5 bases). The ends were cut back, 1 base at V and 8 bases at J, with 12 bases in the middle. The V gene's germline CDR1 is SGHNT and CDR2 YYREEE (reference sequence). This CDR3 comprises 13 residues. The CDR3 DNA is TGTGCCAGCAGCTTGTCAGGGTTTGGGGAAGCTTTCTTT. Residues: CASSLSGFGEAFF.

This chain joins TRBV5-1 and TRBJ1-1; 10 bases are shared with TRBD1. Germline V gene data show CDR1 as SGHRS and CDR2 as YFSETQ. This CDR3 region has 15 residues. V was clipped by 4 bases and J by 4 bases; unmatched bases: 7. The CDR3 coding sequence is TGCGCCAGCAGCAGCGACAGGGGGCTTGGCACTGAAGCTTTCTTT. Protein sequence: CASSSDRGLGTEAFF.

The chain joins TRBV30 to TRBJ1-1; no clear D gene. The V gene's germline CDR1 is GTSNPN and CDR2 SVGIG (reference sequence). The CDR3 has 14 amino acids. Between the trimmed V and J ends, which lost 5 bases and 10 bases, there was a span of 23 bases. CDR3 in amino acids: CAWVSGLAVVGAFF. The CDR3 DNA sequence: TGTGCCTGGGTCTCTGGGCTGGCTGTCGTCGGAGCTTTCTTT.

The chain combines TRBV11-2 with TRBJ2-7; TRBD2 aligns across 11 bases. This CDR3 comprises 16 residues. Germline CDR1 reads SGHAT; CDR2 reads FQNNGV. V dropped 9 bases and J dropped 3; count of bases not matched to a gene: 13. CDR3 sequence: CASKGLADNQFYEQYF. The CDR3 nucleotides read TGTGCCAGTAAGGGACTAGCGGACAACCAGTTCTACGAGCAGTACTTC.

CDR3 loop: CASNTGTGPHEQYF. The CDR3 DNA reads TGTGCCAGTAATACCGGGACAGGGCCTCACGAGCAGTACTTC. The V and J genes are TRBV19 and TRBJ2-7, with 9 bases matching TRBD1. The CDR3 sequence is 14 residues long. With V trimmed by 7 bases and J by 5 bases, 9 bases remained unmatched. Germline V gene data show CDR1 as LNHDA and CDR2 as SQIVND (reference sequence).

This chain connects TRBV15 to TRBJ2-3; 7 bases agree with TRBD2. J gave up 3 bases and V 8 bases, and 5 bases lay outside the gene matches. The CDR3 loop spans 13 amino acids. The germline gives CDR1 LNHNV, CDR2 YYDKDF (reference sequence). The CDR3 nucleotides read TGTGCCACCCGCGGACTAGGTACAGATACGCAGTATTTT. Translating gives CATRGLGTDTQYF.

This rearrangement joins TRBV27 to TRBJ2-7; 7 nucleotides agree with TRBD1. The CDR3 has 17 residues. The germline gives CDR1 MNHEY, CDR2 SMNVEV (reference sequence). V shed 6 bases, J shed 1 base, and the junction held 15 bases outside the gene matches. CDR3 sequence (DNA): TGTGCCAGCAGGAGTCGCCCCCTCTCGACAGGGTCCTACGAGCAGTACTTC. This translates into CASRSRPLSTGSYEQYF.

The chain combines TRBV18 with TRBJ2-5; TRBD1 matches 10 bases. This CDR3 spans 15 amino acids. Unmatched junction bases numbered 5, after V lost 3 bases and J lost 4 bases. Germline V gene sequence: CDR1 KGHSH, CDR2 LQKENI. The CDR3 loop is CASSPGTGEAETQYF. The CDR3 DNA is TGTGCCAGCTCACCGGGGACAGGGGAGGCAGAGACCCAGTACTTC. Drawing the rest from reference TRBV18 and TRBJ2-5, the complete variable domain is NAGVMQNPRHLVRRRGQEARLRCSPMKGHSHVYWYRQLPEEGLKFMVYLQKENIIDESGMPKERFSAEFPKEGPSILRIQQVVRGDSAAYFCASSPGTGEAETQYFGPGTRLLVL.